The source of this T cell receptor beta chain is a study of cytomegalovirus exposure and HLA in healthy donors. Vbeta (60) and Jbeta (13) primers were used in the PCR. The method was immunoSEQ multiplex PCR; TCRdb's version includes in-frame clones alone and lacks a portion of them. The table shows fewer than 350,000 clones, with approximately 90% occurring only once. Germline-derived CDR1 and CDR2 are SGHDT and YYEEEE. There are 16 residues in the CDR3. V lost 3 bases, J lost 0 bases, and 15 bases lay in between. V gene TRBV5-6 combines with J gene TRBJ1-1; D is perhaps TRBD1 (5 bases). The sequence was obtained from a young woman in good health and CMV-seronegative. Material for sequencing was PBMCs. As DNA, the CDR3 is TGTGCCAGCAGCTCACGTGGTGGGGGGATGAACACTGAAGCTTTCTTT. Translating it yields CASSSRGGGMNTEAFF.